The next 21 T cell receptor beta chains were all read from a single sample in a study of blood T cell repertoires in COVID-19. Clones were read by immunoSEQ multiplex PCR, and TCRdb kept only the in-frame ones, dropping some. Among some 76,000 clones listed, 85% to 90% were seen once. Material: peripheral blood. The receptors stem from a man older than 75 in a cohort sampled during active COVID-19.

This clone was picked up one time. This chain connects TRBV9 to TRBJ2-3; no definite D call. The V gene's germline CDR1 is SGDLS and CDR2 YYNGEE. V shed 4 bases and J shed 0 bases, with 6 bases lying between them. The CDR3 length is 13 residues. CDR3 sequence reads: CASSLSSTDTQYF. CDR3 DNA sequence: TGTGCCAGCAGCCTTTCTAGCACAGATACGCAGTATTTT.

V is TRBV19 and J is TRBJ1-5; a weak D match, TRBD1 (5 bases). Trimming left V 6 bases short and J 8 bases short, with 14 bases between. The CDR3 loop spans 13 amino acids. Per germline, CDR1 LNHDA and CDR2 SQIVND (reference sequence). The chain's CDR3 is CASSGAGSEPQHF. The CDR3 bases are TGTGCCAGTAGCGGGGCGGGATCGGAGCCCCAGCATTTT.

The V call is TRBV7-9, the J call TRBJ2-5; the D gene is possibly TRBD1 (6 bases). V was clipped by 7 bases and J by 1 base, with 10 bases between them. Germline loops: CDR1 SEHNR, CDR2 FQNEAQ (reference sequence). CDR3 length: 13 amino acids. The CDR3 region has the DNA TGTGCCAGCACCAAGGACAGCCAAGAGACCCAGTACTTC. It yields the protein CASTKDSQETQYF.

The chain has TRBV7-2 and TRBJ2-1, with D perhaps TRBD2 (5 bases). Trimming removed 8 bases at V and 2 bases at J, with 13 bases between. The CDR3 is 14 amino acids. Germline-derived CDR1 and CDR2 are SGHTA and FQGNSA. The CDR3 sequence: CASGPGSPYNEQFF. The CDR3 DNA sequence: TGTGCCAGCGGTCCGGGGTCCCCCTACAATGAGCAGTTCTTC.

The chain combines TRBV5-1 with TRBJ1-2; D uncertain. Per the germline V gene, CDR1 is SGHRS and CDR2 is YFSETQ. The V end was cut by 5 bases, the J end by 0 bases, with 14 bases between. There are 15 residues in the CDR3. CDR3 amino acids: CASRAALEANYGYTF. CDR3 coding DNA: TGCGCCAGCAGGGCTGCCCTAGAGGCTAACTATGGCTACACCTTC. Supplemented by reference TRBV5-1 and TRBJ1-2, the full variable domain reads KAGVTQTPRYLIKTRGQQVTLSCSPISGHRSVSWYQQTPGQGLQFLFEYFSETQRNKGNFPGRFSGRQFSNSRSEMNVSTLELGDSALYLCASRAALEANYGYTFGSGTRLTVV.

The chain carries TRBV2 and TRBJ2-3; TRBD2 agrees at 9 bases. Germline values: CDR1 SNHLY, CDR2 FYNNEI. V trimming: 3 bases; J trimming: 2 bases; junction bases outside the gene matches: 9. The CDR3 loop spans 17 amino acids. CDR3 amino acids: CASSEFLAGTFTDTQYF. CDR3 in DNA: TGTGCCAGCAGTGAGTTTCTAGCGGGGACTTTCACAGATACGCAGTATTTT. Complete variable domain (other parts from reference TRBV2 and TRBJ2-3): EPEVTQTPSHQVTQMGQEVILRCVPISNHLYFYWYRQILGQKVEFLVSFYNNEISEKSEIFDDQFSVERPDGSNFTLKIRSTKLEDSAMYFCASSEFLAGTFTDTQYFGPGTRLTVL.

The chain recombines TRBV6-5 with TRBJ1-2; 10 nucleotides match TRBD1. The CDR3 covers 15 residues. Germline CDR1 MNHEY, CDR2 SVGAGI. The V and J ends lost 2 bases and 5 bases, in that order; junction bases with no gene match: 5. CDR3 DNA: TGTGCCAGCAGTTACAACCGACAGGGGGCATATGGCTACACCTTC. It codes for CASSYNRQGAYGYTF.

This clone was counted only a few times. V gene TRBV11-1 combines with J gene TRBJ2-1, with 7 bases fitting TRBD1. The CDR3 has 16 residues. Trimming cost V 5 bases and J 0 bases; bases outside gene matches: 7. The V gene's germline CDR1 is SGHAT and CDR2 FQDESV (reference sequence). The CDR3 region is CASSPYRGSSYNEQFF. The CDR3 DNA reads as TGTGCCAGCAGCCCCTACAGGGGTAGCTCCTACAATGAGCAGTTCTTC.

V usage is TRBV2 and J usage is TRBJ2-1, with TRBD2 matching 9 bases. The CDR3 extends over 16 amino acids. Germline CDR1 is SNHLY and CDR2 is FYNNEI. V trimming: 8 bases; J trimming: 5 bases; junction bases outside the gene matches: 13. The CDR3 reads CASGEEGLAGNNEQFF. CDR3 sequence (DNA): TGTGCCAGCGGGGAAGAGGGGCTAGCGGGGAACAATGAGCAGTTCTTC. The variable domain in full, with the rest retrieved from reference TRBV2 and TRBJ2-1, is EPEVTQTPSHQVTQMGQEVILRCVPISNHLYFYWYRQILGQKVEFLVSFYNNEISEKSEIFDDQFSVERPDGSNFTLKIRSTKLEDSAMYFCASGEEGLAGNNEQFFGPGTRLTVL.

The gene calls are TRBV6-5 and TRBJ2-1; 9 positions match TRBD1. The CDR3 length is 15 residues. The germline V gene has CDR1 MNHEY and CDR2 SVGAGI. J lost 8 bases, V lost 1 base, and 6 bases had no gene match. CDR3 coding DNA: TGTGCCAGCAGTTACTGGCCGGGACAGGGAGATGAGCAGTTCTTC. As protein: CASSYWPGQGDEQFF.

The V call is TRBV7-2, the J call TRBJ1-3; 7 bases agree with TRBD1. Germline V gene lookup returns CDR1 SGHTA and CDR2 FQGNSA. The CDR3 is 17 amino acids. Trimming removed 6 bases from V and 0 bases from J; junction bases left unmatched: 11. The CDR3 protein is CASSLQDRPSSGNTIYF. CDR3 coding DNA: TGTGCCAGCAGTTTACAGGACAGGCCTAGCTCTGGAAACACCATATATTTT.

The chain recombines TRBV27 with TRBJ2-1; TRBD2 matches 9 bases. The V and J ends lost 2 bases and 5 bases, in that order; junction bases with no gene match: 22. The CDR3 has 21 amino acids. Germline V lookup: CDR1 MNHEY, CDR2 SMNVEV (reference sequence). The DNA for the CDR3 is TGTGCCAGCAGTTTAACGTGGCTGGCGCTAGCGGGGCCACACGAGGACAATGAGCAGTTCTTC. Its translation: CASSLTWLALAGPHEDNEQFF.

The chain carries TRBV19 and TRBJ2-2; D is unclear. CDR1 and CDR2 from the germline V gene are LNHDA and SQIVND (reference sequence). CDR3 size: 13 residues. V lost 5 bases to trimming and J lost 7 bases, with 11 bases between them. CDR3 DNA sequence: TGTGCCAGTAGTCCCGATCGGGTCGGGGAGCTGTTTTTT. It translates to CASSPDRVGELFF.

The J gene is TRBJ2-1, the V gene TRBV5-4; 9 bases are shared with TRBD2. The CDR3 runs to 14 residues. Germline V CDR1 and CDR2: SGHNT, YYREEE (reference sequence). V was clipped by 4 bases and J by 6 bases; unmatched bases: 5. The CDR3 is CASSPRGGINEQFF. CDR3 DNA: TGTGCCAGCAGCCCGCGGGGGGGCATCAATGAGCAGTTCTTC.

J is TRBJ2-3 and V is TRBV29-1; 12 bases match TRBD2. The CDR3 extends over 17 amino acids. Germline V gene sequence: CDR1 SQVTM, CDR2 ANQGSEA. V lost 1 base and J lost 3; bases outside the gene matches: 8. CDR3 in amino acids: CSVEASGGAPGTDTQYF. The CDR3, as DNA: TGCAGCGTTGAAGCTAGCGGGGGGGCCCCGGGGACAGATACGCAGTATTTT.

The chain is built from TRBV29-1 and TRBJ2-3; 11 bases agree with TRBD1. Per the germline V gene, CDR1 is SQVTM and CDR2 is ANQGSEA. This CDR3 contains 13 residues. V was pared by 7 bases and J by 1 base, with 1 base of the junction left unmatched. CDR3 sequence reads: CSGDRGGTDTQYF. CDR3 sequence (DNA): TGCAGCGGGGACAGGGGGGGCACAGATACGCAGTATTTT.

V gene TRBV12-5 combines with J gene TRBJ2-3; D is possibly TRBD2 (5 bases). The CDR3 spans 11 residues. The germline gives CDR1 LGHNT, CDR2 FRNRAP. V dropped 7 bases and J dropped 8 bases, with 10 bases sitting between them. CDR3 in amino acids: CASARSGTQYF. The CDR3 bases are TGTGCTAGTGCTAGGAGCGGTACGCAGTATTTT.

This sequence joins TRBV19 and TRBJ2-5; 13 bases agree with TRBD2. CDR3 length: 17 residues. Germline-derived CDR1 and CDR2 are LNHDA and SQIVND (reference sequence). The ends lost 4 bases at V and 0 bases at J; junction bases unmatched: 5. The DNA of the CDR3 is TGTGCCAGTAGTACGGGACTAGCGGGGAGGTACCAAGAGACCCAGTACTTC. Encoded protein: CASSTGLAGRYQETQYF.

The table lists this clone with a count of one. J is TRBJ2-5 and V is TRBV6-2 or TRBV6-3; TRBD1 is a possible D gene (7 bases). CDR1 MNHEY and CDR2 SVGEGT come from the germline V gene. Trimming stripped 5 bases from V and 5 bases from J, with 15 bases between. The CDR3 totals 14 residues. CDR3 in DNA: TGTGCCAGCAGTCCCTCGCAGGGGGGTGAGACCCAGTACTTC. Residues: CASSPSQGGETQYF.

The chain uses TRBV2 and TRBJ2-5; 9 bases map to TRBD1. The CDR3 is made up of 14 amino acids. With V trimmed by 6 bases and J by 4 bases, 6 bases remained unmatched. Germline CDR1 SNHLY, CDR2 FYNNEI. CDR3 residues: CASRATGGGETQYF. As DNA, the CDR3 is TGTGCCAGCAGAGCCACAGGGGGCGGAGAGACCCAGTACTTC. Complete variable domain (other parts from reference TRBV2 and TRBJ2-5): EPEVTQTPSHQVTQMGQEVILRCVPISNHLYFYWYRQILGQKVEFLVSFYNNEISEKSEIFDDQFSVERPDGSNFTLKIRSTKLEDSAMYFCASRATGGGETQYFGPGTRLLVL.

This chain uses TRBV11-1 with TRBJ2-2, with 7 nucleotides matching TRBD1. CDR1 and CDR2 from the germline V gene are SGHAT and FQDESV (reference sequence). The J segment lost 4 bases and the V segment lost 5 bases, leaving 10 bases of the junction unmatched. The CDR3 runs 16 residues. The CDR3 reads CASSPNRDSSTGELFF. Written as DNA, the CDR3 is TGTGCCAGCAGCCCGAACCGGGACAGTAGCACCGGGGAGCTGTTTTTT.